This is a list of T cell receptor beta chains from one sample in a study of shared clonotypes between healthy human individuals. Using immunoSEQ multiplex PCR, the repertoire was profiled, and TCRdb retains in-frame clones only, with some absent. In the table there are about 2,100,000 clones, about 92% of which are singletons. Sequencing input: naive CD8+ T cells from PBMCs. The receptors were sampled from a man aged 18 to 30 in good health. Some clones in this sample may be carry-over from other donors' samples. CDR3s include the opening cysteine and the closing phenylalanine or tryptophan. D genes are given only for firm matches. Clone sizes are given selectively: once, few, many, or a class where the clone is expanded.

d_gene,v_gene,abundance,j_gene,CDR3nt,CDR3aa
TRBD2,TRBV7-9,NA,TRBJ2-7,TGTGCCAGCAGCTCCCGGGGGGAGTCCCGAGGGGAGCAGTACTTC,CASSSRGESRGEQYF
NA,TRBV7-9,NA,TRBJ2-5,TGTGCCAGCAGCTTAGTTTTTGCAGCCCAAGAGACCCAGTACTTC,CASSLVFAAQETQYF
TRBD1,TRBV6-1,NA,TRBJ2-1,TGTGCCAGCAGTGAAGGCTACAGGGGGCTTTACAATGAGCAGTTCTTC,CASSEGYRGLYNEQFF
NA,TRBV27,NA,TRBJ2-3,TGTGCCAGCAGTTTAGACTCCACAGATACGCAGTATTTT,CASSLDSTDTQYF
NA,TRBV15,NA,TRBJ2-1,TGTGCCACCAGCAGTCGCCAGGACTACAATGAGCAGTTCTTC,CATSSRQDYNEQFF
NA,TRBV7-2,NA,TRBJ2-7,TGTGCCAGCAGCTCCTGGGACTCCTGGTTTTCCTACGAGCAGTACTTC,CASSSWDSWFSYEQYF
NA,TRBV9,NA,TRBJ2-3,TGTGCCAGCAGCGCAAGCGGACGCTCAGATACGCAGTATTTT,CASSASGRSDTQYF
TRBD2,TRBV4-1,NA,TRBJ2-3,TGCGCCAGCAGTCATAAACTACAGAGCGGGACTAGCACAGATACGCAGTATTTT,CASSHKLQSGTSTDTQYF
TRBD1,TRBV11-2,NA,TRBJ1-1,TGTGCCAGCAGCCATAGGACAGGGGGGGGACACACTGAAGCTTTCTTT,CASSHRTGGGHTEAFF
NA,TRBV7-9,few,TRBJ1-2,TGTGCCAGCAGCGAAGGGAGCAGTAGGTATGGCTACACCTTC,CASSEGSSRYGYTF
TRBD2,TRBV19,NA,TRBJ2-1,TGTGCCAGTAGTGAGGTAGCGGGCTACAATGAGCAGTTCTTC,CASSEVAGYNEQFF
TRBD1,TRBV5-8,NA,TRBJ1-1,TGTGCCAGCTGCCGGGGGACAGGCCTTATGAACACTGAAGCTTTCTTT,CASCRGTGLMNTEAFF
NA,TRBV5-4,NA,TRBJ1-2,TGTGCCAGCAGAAGCCGGGACTCTCAAGGTTATGGCTACACCTTC,CASRSRDSQGYGYTF
NA,TRBV30,NA,TRBJ2-2,TGTGCCTGGAAAGCTAGTCGGACCGGGGAGCTGTTTTTT,CAWKASRTGELFF
TRBD1,TRBV9,NA,TRBJ2-5,TGTGCCAGCAGCGTAGGGGACAGGGGCAATTTCCAAGAGACCCAGTACTTC,CASSVGDRGNFQETQYF
NA,TRBV7-9,NA,TRBJ2-7,TGTGCCAGCAGCTCTCGGGAGTACGAGCAGTACTTC,CASSSREYEQYF
NA,TRBV7-9,NA,TRBJ2-7,TGTGCCAGCAGCAAGTACCTCTACGAGCAGTACTTC,CASSKYLYEQYF
TRBD2,TRBV5-6,once,TRBJ2-5,TGTGCCAGCAGCTTGGTGGGGGGGCAAGAGACCCAGTACTTC,CASSLVGGQETQYF
NA,TRBV7-2,few,TRBJ1-1,TGTGCCAGCAGCTTGACCCGGAACACTGAAGCTTTCTTT,CASSLTRNTEAFF
NA,TRBV11-2,NA,TRBJ2-7,TGTGCCAGCAGCCCCGGACTGGAAAACTACGAGCAGTACTTC,CASSPGLENYEQYF
NA,TRBV7-9,NA,TRBJ1-1,TGTGCCAGCACCACTTTGGGTCGGGTGGGGGAGAACACTGAAGCTTTCTTT,CASTTLGRVGENTEAFF
TRBD1,TRBV18,NA,TRBJ2-1,TGTGCCAGCTCAGAATTCGGGACAGGGGCTTCATTCTATGAGCAGTTCTTC,CASSEFGTGASFYEQFF
NA,TRBV7-8,NA,TRBJ1-5,TGTGCCAGCAGCCCCCGGGGCCTAGGCAATCAGCCCCAGCATTTT,CASSPRGLGNQPQHF
TRBD1,TRBV9,NA,TRBJ1-1,TGTGCCAGCAGCGCAAGACAGGGAATGAACACTGAAGCTTTCTTT,CASSARQGMNTEAFF
NA,TRBV5-1,NA,TRBJ2-5,TGCGCCAGCAGGCCCGAGGGGTTCCCTCTGGAGACCCAGTACTTC,CASRPEGFPLETQYF
TRBD2,TRBV7-8,NA,TRBJ2-1,TGTGCCAGCAGCCTGAGGGTGCGAGCGGGAGGGCCGGGTGAGCAGTTCTTC,CASSLRVRAGGPGEQFF
NA,TRBV10-1,NA,TRBJ1-5,TGCGCCAGCAGTGAGAGGCCAGGGAATAATCAGCCCCAGCATTTT,CASSERPGNNQPQHF
NA,TRBV9,NA,TRBJ1-1,TGTGCCAGCAGCGCTCATGGGGCGAGTGAAGCTTTCTTT,CASSAHGASEAFF